Listed below are T cell receptor beta chains from one sample, sequenced in a study of sequential checkpoint blockade in melanoma. The data were produced by immunoSEQ multiplex PCR, yet TCRdb's version contains in-frame clones alone and is incomplete. This table has 17,000 or so clones, 70% appearing once. The specimen was CD8+ T cells sorted from blood (inferred from file names), collected from a patient given nivolumab and ipilimumab in sequence. The receptors stem from a human donor with melanoma. CDR3s include the opening cysteine and the closing phenylalanine or tryptophan. A D gene is named only where the DNA matches it firmly. Only part of the rows carry a size: once, few, many, or a class if the clone is expanded.

clone_size,d_call,j_call,v_call,cdr3_nt,cdr3_aa
few,.,TRBJ1-2,TRBV9,TGTGCCAGCAGCGTAGTAGAGTCAACTGCTAACTATGGCTACACCTTC,CASSVVESTANYGYTF
.,.,TRBJ2-7,TRBV5-8,TGTGCCAGCAGCTTGAAGGGGATGGGGTACGAGCAGTACTTC,CASSLKGMGYEQYF
.,TRBD1,TRBJ1-2,TRBV4-2,TGTGCCAGCAGCGGCCAGGGGGCTTACTATGGCTACACCTTC,CASSGQGAYYGYTF
.,.,TRBJ2-2,TRBV5-6,TGTGCCAGCAGCTTTGTTAGTGCCGGGGAGCTGTTTTTT,CASSFVSAGELFF
.,.,TRBJ2-7,TRBV7-2,TGTGCCAGCAGCTTAGCCCCTACTTCCTACGAGCAGTACTTC,CASSLAPTSYEQYF
.,.,TRBJ2-1,TRBV20-1,TGCAGTGCGCAAGAAGCACTTGAGCAGTTCTTC,CSAQEALEQFF
.,TRBD2,TRBJ2-7,TRBV18,TGTGCCAGCTCACCAGGGGAACTAGCGGGGAGCTACGAGCAGTACTTC,CASSPGELAGSYEQYF
.,.,TRBJ1-1,TRBV4-3,TGCGCCAGCAGCCCGACAGTGAACACTGAAGCTTTCTTT,CASSPTVNTEAFF
few,.,TRBJ2-2,TRBV4-1,TGCGCCAGCAGCCAAGATAGGGGCCAGACTGGGGAGCTGTTTTTT,CASSQDRGQTGELFF
.,.,TRBJ1-4,TRBV7-9,TGTGCCAGCATCTCCGGGGGGGCCGGAGCAACTAATGAAAAACTGTTTTTT,CASISGGAGATNEKLFF
.,TRBD1,TRBJ2-7,TRBV27,TGTGCCAGCAGTCGGCCAGGGGGCTACGAGCAGTACTTC,CASSRPGGYEQYF
.,TRBD1,TRBJ2-2,TRBV11-3,TGTGCCAGCAGCTCAGGGACAGAAGGGTACACCGGGGAGCTGTTTTTT,CASSSGTEGYTGELFF
.,TRBD1,TRBJ1-2,TRBV6-1,TGTGCCAGCACTATACAGGGGGCGGGTGGCTACACCTTC,CASTIQGAGGYTF
.,TRBD2,TRBJ2-1,TRBV5-1,TGCGCCAGCAGCTTGACCGGGACTACTGGGAATGAGCAGTTCTTC,CASSLTGTTGNEQFF
few,.,TRBJ1-3,TRBV13,TGTGCCAGCAGCACAGGCGCTGGAAACACCATATATTTT,CASSTGAGNTIYF
.,TRBD2,TRBJ2-7,TRBV29-1,TGCAGCTGGGTCGTGTTGGGAGGGGAGCAGTACTTC,CSWVVLGGEQYF
.,TRBD2,TRBJ2-1,TRBV10-3,TGTGCCATCAGTTTCACTAGCGGGAGGGTCCTCAATGAGCAGTTCTTC,CAISFTSGRVLNEQFF
medium-sized,TRBD2,TRBJ2-1,TRBV30,TGTGCCTGGAATAGCGGGAGGGGCAATGAGCAGTTCTTC,CAWNSGRGNEQFF
medium-sized,TRBD1,TRBJ1-3,TRBV7-8,TGTGCCAGCAGCACCAGACAGGGAGTCTCTGGAAACACCATATATTTT,CASSTRQGVSGNTIYF
.,.,TRBJ1-4,TRBV7-8,TGTGCCAGCAGCCTAAACAGACTAAGTGAAAAACTGTTTTTT,CASSLNRLSEKLFF
.,TRBD1,TRBJ2-7,TRBV6-5,TGTGCCAGCAGTTATGTCGGGACAGGCCCTCTCTACGAGCAGTACTTC,CASSYVGTGPLYEQYF
.,TRBD1,TRBJ2-1,TRBV27,TGTGCCTCGGGGACAGGGGCCTACAATGAGCAGTTCTTC,CASGTGAYNEQFF
.,.,TRBJ2-4,TRBV6-8,TGTGCCAGCAGGGCCCAACAGAGATTGAAAAACATTCAGTACTTC,CASRAQQRLKNIQYF
few,.,TRBJ1-6,TRBV7-2,TGTGCCAGCAGCCTAGCTGACATAAGCTATAATTCACCCCTCCACTTT,CASSLADISYNSPLHF
few,.,TRBJ1-2,TRBV4-3,TGCGCCAGCAGCCAAGAAACAGGAAGTTTCTATGGCTACACCTTC,CASSQETGSFYGYTF
.,TRBD1,TRBJ1-4,TRBV9,TGTGCCAGCAAGGGGGCGGGAGAAAAACTGTTTTTT,CASKGAGEKLFF
.,.,TRBJ2-1,TRBV4-2,TGTGCCAGCAGCCGCGAAGGGGCAAGCTCCTACAATGAGCAGTTCTTC,CASSREGASSYNEQFF
.,.,TRBJ2-1,TRBV7-9,TGTGCCGAACGGGATTTGAACAATGAGCAGTTCTTC,CAERDLNNEQFF
.,TRBD1,TRBJ2-5,TRBV18,TGTGCCAGCTCACCCGGACAGGGGGCTGTAGAGACCCAGTACTTC,CASSPGQGAVETQYF
.,.,TRBJ2-6,TRBV7-6,TGTGCCAGCAGCTACAACAGGTTCCGCCCGTCTGGGGCCAACGTCCTGACTTTC,CASSYNRFRPSGANVLTF
.,.,TRBJ1-5,TRBV4-3,TGCGCCAGCAGCCAACAGGGTGAGGGCAATCAGCCCCAGCATTTT,CASSQQGEGNQPQHF
.,TRBD1,TRBJ2-2,TRBV19,TGTGCCAGTACCTACAGGGGGGTCGGGGAGCTGTTTTTT,CASTYRGVGELFF
few,.,TRBJ2-2,TRBV29-1,TGCAGCGTTGAAGGGGGCAGGGGCGGCACCGGGGAGCTGTTTTTT,CSVEGGRGGTGELFF
.,.,TRBJ1-1,TRBV6-6,TGTGCCAGCAGTTACTCCCGGAACACTGAAGCTTTCTTT,CASSYSRNTEAFF
.,TRBD1,TRBJ1-6,TRBV5-6,TGTGCCAGCACCGTCGGGACAGGGATTTCACCCCTCCACTTT,CASTVGTGISPLHF
.,.,TRBJ2-2,TRBV7-3,TGTGCCAGCAGCAATCATCATTGGCGGGGAGACACCGGGGAGCTGTTTTTT,CASSNHHWRGDTGELFF
few,.,TRBJ2-7,TRBV6-6,TGTGCCAGCAGTTATGGCAACTCCTACGAGCAGTACTTC,CASSYGNSYEQYF
.,.,TRBJ1-1,TRBV6-5,TGTGCCAGCAGGCTGCAGATGAACACTGAAGCTTTCTTT,CASRLQMNTEAFF
.,TRBD1,TRBJ2-7,TRBV27,TGTGCCAGCAGTCTTCGGACAGGGAGCTACGAGCAGTACTTC,CASSLRTGSYEQYF
.,TRBD2,TRBJ2-7,TRBV11-2,TGTGCCAGCAGCTTGACTAGCGGGAGGGCCTCCTACGAGCAGTACTTC,CASSLTSGRASYEQYF
few,.,TRBJ2-2,TRBV15,TGTGCCACCAGCAGACAGCTAGCTCCCATCACCGGGGAGCTGTTTTTT,CATSRQLAPITGELFF
.,TRBD2,TRBJ2-7,TRBV27,TGTGCCAGCAGTCCCCAGACGGGACTAGCGCAGTACGAGCAGTACTTC,CASSPQTGLAQYEQYF